A single sample gave rise to the 12 T cell receptor beta chains below, sequenced in a study of T-cell reconstitution after alpha-beta-depleted transplantation in children. Library preparation (for TCRbeta) was performed with unique molecular identifiers. TCRdb re-called the PCR reads with MiXCR, one entry per CDR3 protein. The top ten hold about 0.77% of the sample, which has hundreds of thousands of distinct CDR3 sequences, roughly 14% seen once. Sequencing was performed on PBMCs, taken before TCRalphabeta/CD19-depleted stem cell transplant. The receptors originated from a girl aged 2-10 years with congenital amegakaryocytic thrombocytopenia, due to receive a stem cell transplant.

In this sample, this clonotype turned up a few times. This chain's CDR3 is CATSRDLPSGNTDTQYF. CDR3 sequence (DNA): TGTGCCACCAGCAGAGATCTGCCTAGCGGGAATACAGATACGCAGTATTTT. The chain has TRBV15 and TRBJ2-3, with 9 bases fitting TRBD2. The CDR3 runs to 17 residues. V was clipped by 0 bases and J by 3 bases; unmatched bases: 7. Germline V gives CDR1 LNHNV, CDR2 YYDKDF (reference sequence).

V and J are TRBV29-1 and TRBJ2-3; 9 bases are a match to TRBD2. The CDR3 contains 14 residues. The V gene end was trimmed by 3 bases and the J gene end by 7 bases; junction bases not matched to a gene: 8. The germline V gene has CDR1 SQVTM and CDR2 ANQGSEA. In DNA, the CDR3 is TGCAGCGTTGAGGCGGGAGGGCCGGCAAATACGCAGTATTTT. Its protein product is CSVEAGGPANTQYF.

The chain couples TRBV5-4 to TRBJ2-5, with D maybe TRBD2 (5 bases). Trimming shortened V by 4 bases and J by 7 bases, and 17 bases separated the two germline ends. Per germline, CDR1 SGHNT and CDR2 YYREEE (reference sequence). The CDR3 extends over 14 amino acids. The CDR3 nucleotides read TGTGCCAGCAGCCCAATCCACGGGGAAGGGACCCAGTACTTC. It encodes CASSPIHGEGTQYF.

The genes are TRBV7-9 and TRBJ2-1, with unresolved D. The CDR3 is made up of 12 amino acids. Germline loops: CDR1 SEHNR, CDR2 FQNEAQ (reference sequence). V gave up 3 bases and J gave up 8 bases, with 8 bases separating them. Here the CDR3 reads CASSFASYEQFF. The CDR3 DNA sequence: TGTGCCAGCAGCTTTGCCAGCTATGAGCAGTTCTTC.

This clonotype was seen a few times. The genes are TRBV19 and TRBJ2-4; D is unclear. CDR3 length: 18 residues. V was cut by 5 bases and J by 0 bases, with 20 bases left in between. Germline assignment: CDR1 LNHDA and CDR2 SQIVND (reference sequence). The chain's CDR3 is CASSAPPRLGLAKNIQYF. CDR3 DNA: TGTGCCAGTAGTGCCCCGCCGCGGTTAGGTTTAGCCAAAAACATTCAGTACTTC.

This clonotype came up many times. Being one base from a much bigger clone, this may be a read error. The V and J genes are TRBV3-1 and TRBJ2-2; D is ambiguous. The germline V gene has CDR1 LGHDT and CDR2 YNNKEL (reference sequence). With 6 bases removed from V and 2 bases from J, the gap between germline ends came to 4 bases. The CDR3 has 12 residues. CDR3 DNA: TGTGCCAGCAGATCTAACACCGGGGAGCTGTTTTTT. Its translation: CASRSNTGELFF.

This chain connects TRBV12-3 or TRBV12-4 to TRBJ2-3; the D gene is possibly TRBD1 (5 bases). Trimming shortened V by 10 bases and J by 5 bases, and 19 bases separated the two germline ends. This CDR3 contains 14 residues. CDR3 region: CATLRGRAKDTQYF. The DNA of the CDR3 is TGTGCCACCCTTAGGGGTAGGGCCAAAGATACGCAGTATTTT.

This clonotype was detected only a few times. The rearrangement links TRBV20-1 to TRBJ2-5, with D uncertain. Germline loops: CDR1 DFQATT, CDR2 SNEGSKA (reference sequence). V was cut by 6 bases and J by 3 bases, with 23 bases left in between. CDR3 length: 16 amino acids. CDR3 amino acids: CSAEEMSFGTKETQYF. The CDR3 DNA sequence: TGCAGTGCGGAAGAGATGAGCTTTGGAACGAAAGAGACCCAGTACTTC.

This clonotype was counted many times. The J gene is TRBJ2-1, the V gene TRBV20-1; no definite D call. The CDR3 consists of 13 residues. V lost 3 bases, J lost 2 bases, and 8 bases lay in between. The germline CDR1 and CDR2 sequences are DFQATT and SNEGSKA (reference sequence). The DNA of the CDR3 is TGCAGTGCTAGTACCCGGACCTACAATGAGCAGTTCTTC. Translated: CSASTRTYNEQFF.

The chain is built from TRBV7-2 and TRBJ2-1; D gene ambiguous. V gave up 7 bases and J gave up 10 bases, with 23 bases separating them. The CDR3 contains 15 residues. Germline V CDR1 and CDR2: SGHTA, FQGNSA. DNA of the CDR3: TGTGCCAGCATCCCCCGTACCGAGATGACTTTAGAGCAGTTCTTC. Translated, it gives CASIPRTEMTLEQFF.

V gene TRBV20-1 combines with J gene TRBJ2-7; 8 bases line up with TRBD2. The CDR3 is made up of 13 amino acids. The J segment lost 4 bases and the V segment lost 3 bases, leaving 5 bases of the junction unmatched. Germline CDR1 reads DFQATT; CDR2 reads SNEGSKA (reference sequence). The CDR3 loop is CSASPLAEYEQYF. CDR3 DNA: TGCAGTGCTAGTCCACTAGCGGAGTACGAGCAGTACTTC.

CDR3 region: CAWGRQPEAFF. The CDR3 DNA reads TGTGCCTGGGGGAGGCAGCCTGAAGCTTTCTTT. The chain links TRBV30 to TRBJ1-1; no clear D gene. V dropped 5 bases and J dropped 6 bases, with 10 bases sitting between them. The CDR3 extends over 11 amino acids. CDR1 is GTSNPN, CDR2 SVGIG, per germline (reference sequence).